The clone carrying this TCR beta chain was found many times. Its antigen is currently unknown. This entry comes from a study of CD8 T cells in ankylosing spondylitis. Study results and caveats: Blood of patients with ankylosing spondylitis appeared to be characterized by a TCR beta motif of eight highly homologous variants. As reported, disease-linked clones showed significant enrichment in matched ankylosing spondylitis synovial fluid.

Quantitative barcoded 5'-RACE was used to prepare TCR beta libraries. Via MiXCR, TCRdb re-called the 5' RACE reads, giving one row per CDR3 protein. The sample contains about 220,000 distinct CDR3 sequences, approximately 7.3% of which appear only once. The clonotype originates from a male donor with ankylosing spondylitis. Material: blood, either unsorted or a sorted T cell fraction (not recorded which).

The CDR3: CASSLIRGTSRYYEQYF. The DNA of the CDR3 is TGTGCCAGCAGCTTAATCAGGGGGACTAGTCGTTACTACGAGCAGTACTTC. The V gene is TRBV7-8, the J gene TRBJ2-7; tentatively, D is TRBD2 (8 bases). Trimming removed 2 bases at V and 3 bases at J, with 20 bases between. The CDR3 extends over 17 amino acids. The germline V gene encodes CDR1 SGHVS and CDR2 FQNEAQ.